Presented here are 22 T cell receptor beta chains from one specimen sequenced in a study of glioma-infiltrating T cells after dendritic cell vaccination. Some clones are missing from TCRdb's copy, which holds only in-frame ones; the method was immunoSEQ multiplex PCR. The data show fewer than 75,000 clones, 81% seen once. The specimen was blood, collected before dendritic cell vaccination. The source is a human donor with glioblastoma.

CDR3 loop: CASSLVRSGELFF. The CDR3 DNA is TGTGCCAGCAGCTTGGTGCGCTCCGGGGAGCTGTTTTTT. This sequence joins TRBV5-6 and TRBJ2-2; D not resolved. Germline V gene lookup returns CDR1 SGHDT and CDR2 YYEEEE. Trimming pared 0 bases from V and 6 bases from J, leaving 6 bases between. This CDR3 comprises 13 residues.

The rearrangement uses TRBV2 and TRBJ2-3; D gene uncertain. V was clipped by 8 bases and J by 4 bases, with 10 bases between them. CDR3 length: 12 amino acids. CDR1 is SNHLY and CDR2 is FYNNEI in the germline V gene. The CDR3 coding sequence is TGTGCCAGCGAGACATCCTCAGATACGCAGTATTTT. Its translation is CASETSSDTQYF.

This clone was seen just once. The J gene is TRBJ1-3, the V gene TRBV9; TRBD1 matches 8 bases. The CDR3 consists of 14 residues. Germline assignment: CDR1 SGDLS and CDR2 YYNGEE. J gave up 2 bases and V 5 bases, and 3 bases lay outside the gene matches. CDR3 loop: CASSVTGAGNTIYF. CDR3 nucleotide sequence: TGTGCCAGCAGTGTGACAGGGGCTGGAAACACCATATATTTT.

V gene TRBV4-1 combines with J gene TRBJ1-1, with 12 bases aligning to TRBD1. Germline V gene lookup returns CDR1 MGHRA and CDR2 YSYEKL. The junction had 2 bases not matched to a gene; V was cut back by 4 bases and J by 2 bases. This CDR3 has 15 residues. Here the CDR3 reads CASSPGTGGNTEAFF. The CDR3 DNA follows: TGCGCCAGCAGCCCCGGGACAGGGGGCAACACTGAAGCTTTCTTT.

The V gene is TRBV12-5, the J gene TRBJ1-3; tentatively, D is TRBD1 (5 bases). This CDR3 contains 12 residues. Trimming left V 2 bases short and J 10 bases short, with 9 bases between. Per germline, CDR1 LGHNT and CDR2 FRNRAP. Written as DNA, the CDR3 is TGTGCTAGTGGTTTGAGCCGGGGGACCATATATTTT. Translation gives CASGLSRGTIYF.

The chain combines TRBV5-8 with TRBJ1-3, with TRBD1 identical over 7 bases. In germline, CDR1 is SGHTS, CDR2 YDEGEE. Trimming at V came to 4 bases and at J to 1 base, leaving 5 bases not matched to a gene. This CDR3 region has 15 residues. CDR3 DNA: TGTGCCAGCAGCGTGACAGGGATTTCTGGAAACACCATATATTTT. Its translation: CASSVTGISGNTIYF.

The chain carries TRBV5-1 and TRBJ2-5, with TRBD2 identical over 10 bases. The CDR3 covers 15 residues. With V trimmed by 4 bases and J by 3 bases, 6 bases remained unmatched. Germline V gene lookup returns CDR1 SGHRS and CDR2 YFSETQ. The CDR3: CASSNPLAGEETQYF. As DNA, the CDR3 is TGCGCCAGCAGCAACCCCCTAGCGGGGGAAGAGACCCAGTACTTC.

The chain recombines TRBV5-1 with TRBJ2-3, with a possible D match to TRBD2 (6 bases). V was pared by 0 bases and J by 5 bases, with 10 bases between. The length of the CDR3 is 14 residues. Germline V CDR1 and CDR2: SGHRS, YFSETQ. CDR3 sequence (DNA): TGCGCCAGCAGCTTGGAGTCGGAGGGAGATACGCAGTATTTT. This sequence encodes CASSLESEGDTQYF.

V gene TRBV5-1 combines with J gene TRBJ2-4, with D perhaps TRBD2 (7 bases). CDR1 and CDR2 from the germline V gene are SGHRS and YFSETQ. Trimming removed 2 bases from V and 4 bases from J, with 28 bases in between. The CDR3 is 20 amino acids. The CDR3 loop reads CASSFEGGVGAGPLKNIQYF. The CDR3 DNA reads as TGCGCCAGCAGCTTCGAGGGGGGGGTAGGGGCAGGGCCACTTAAAAACATTCAGTACTTC.

The genes are TRBV11-2 and TRBJ1-6; 11 bases align to TRBD1. The CDR3 runs 16 residues. Germline CDR1 SGHAT, CDR2 FQNNGV. The trim removed 5 bases at V and 7 bases at J, leaving 7 bases unmatched. DNA of the CDR3: TGTGCCAGCAGCGCTTCAGGGACAGGGGGAAATTCACCCCTCCACTTT. Translation: CASSASGTGGNSPLHF.

V gene TRBV7-9 combines with J gene TRBJ1-1, with D maybe TRBD1 (6 bases). The ends were cut back, 5 bases at V and 1 base at J, with 14 bases in the middle. This CDR3 is 15 amino acids long. Germline values: CDR1 SEHNR, CDR2 FQNEAQ (reference sequence). The CDR3 DNA reads TGTGCCAGCAGCCCAGCCGGGACAACGAACACTGAAGCTTTCTTT. This sequence encodes CASSPAGTTNTEAFF.

The J gene is TRBJ2-1, the V gene TRBV11-2; perhaps TRBD2 as D (6 bases). The germline V gene has CDR1 SGHAT and CDR2 FQNNGV. V lost 2 bases, J lost 2 bases, and 16 bases lay in between. CDR3 length: 17 amino acids. Here the CDR3 reads CASSLTVGGRTYNEQFF. The CDR3 DNA reads as TGTGCCAGCAGCTTAACAGTCGGTGGGAGGACCTACAATGAGCAGTTCTTC.

The chain uses TRBV6-5 and TRBJ1-2; D is uncertain. Trimming left V 1 base short and J 8 bases short, with 14 bases between. CDR3 length equals 14 residues. CDR1 and CDR2 from the germline V gene are MNHEY and SVGAGI. CDR3 DNA sequence: TGTGCCAGCAGTTACTTGGTTCGGCGGCACGGCTACACCTTC. Its protein is CASSYLVRRHGYTF.

The V and J genes are TRBV2 and TRBJ1-1; possibly TRBD1 for D (6 bases). CDR1 SNHLY and CDR2 FYNNEI come from the germline V gene. The CDR3 is 13 amino acids. V lost 8 bases and J 5 bases, leaving 15 bases between the germline ends. CDR3 DNA: TGTGCCAGCGCCCTCGAGGGGGGGACTGAAGCTTTCTTT. Its protein product is CASALEGGTEAFF.

The chain links TRBV4-2 to TRBJ1-6, with 8 bases matching TRBD1. Germline V lookup: CDR1 LGHNA, CDR2 YNFKEQ. The CDR3 loop spans 14 amino acids. With V trimmed by 1 base and J by 10 bases, 3 bases remained unmatched. CDR3 amino acids: CASSQGQGQSPLHF. CDR3 nucleotides: TGTGCCAGCAGCCAAGGACAGGGGCAATCACCCCTCCACTTT.

The chain joins TRBV5-1 to TRBJ2-7; TRBD1 aligns across 7 bases. The CDR3 totals 14 residues. The trim removed 4 bases at V and 2 bases at J, leaving 6 bases unmatched. Germline CDR1 SGHRS, CDR2 YFSETQ. The CDR3 loop is CASSTGQVPYEQYF. DNA of the CDR3: TGCGCCAGCAGCACAGGACAGGTCCCCTACGAGCAGTACTTC.

In its sample, this clone was seen a few times. Other DNA sequences in this specimen translate into the identical CDR3. The chain recombines TRBV12-5 with TRBJ1-3; D unclear. Germline loops: CDR1 LGHNT, CDR2 FRNRAP. V lost 0 bases and J lost 2, with 8 bases in between. The CDR3 covers 15 residues. Here the CDR3 DNA reads TGTGCTAGTGGTTTGGTACTAACTGCTGGAAACACCATATATTTT. Its protein product is CASGLVLTAGNTIYF. The variable domain in full, with the rest retrieved from reference TRBV12-5 and TRBJ1-3, is DARVTQTPRHKVTEMGQEVTMRCQPILGHNTVFWYRQTMMQGLELLAYFRNRAPLDDSGMPKDRFSAEMPDATLATLKIQPSEPRDSAVYFCASGLVLTAGNTIYFGEGSWLTVV.

This clone was counted once. This chain links TRBV6-5 with TRBJ1-1; D is possibly TRBD1 (5 bases). The CDR3 is made up of 13 amino acids. Looked up from germline, CDR1 is MNHEY and CDR2 is SVGAGI. V was clipped by 6 bases and J by 3 bases, with 11 bases between them. CDR3 protein: CASRGGWDTEAFF. The DNA of the CDR3 is TGTGCCAGCAGGGGGGGGTGGGACACTGAAGCTTTCTTT.

The chain employs TRBV5-4 and TRBJ2-2; TRBD1 is a possible D gene (5 bases). The CDR3 loop spans 14 amino acids. V was cut by 5 bases and J by 0 bases, with 8 bases left in between. Germline V lookup: CDR1 SGHNT, CDR2 YYREEE (reference sequence). CDR3 sequence reads: CASRDTTNTGELFF. For the CDR3, the DNA is TGTGCCAGCAGGGACACCACGAACACCGGGGAGCTGTTTTTT.

The chain links TRBV6-6 to TRBJ2-7; 11 positions agree with TRBD1. J lost 5 bases, V lost 4 bases, and 7 bases had no gene match. The CDR3 has 15 residues. The germline V gene has CDR1 MNHNY and CDR2 SVGAGI (reference sequence). The CDR3 region has the DNA TGTGCCAGCAGTTTCGGACAGGGGGCCTGGGACGAGCAGTACTTC. Translated: CASSFGQGAWDEQYF.

This chain connects TRBV2 to TRBJ1-5, with D hard to call. Trimming took 1 base from V and 0 from J, leaving 7 bases between them. Germline V gene sequence: CDR1 SNHLY, CDR2 FYNNEI. This CDR3 is 15 amino acids long. The CDR3 coding sequence is TGTGCCAGCAGTGAAGAGACTTATAGCAATCAGCCCCAGCATTTT. Translating it yields CASSEETYSNQPQHF.

The V and J genes are TRBV5-1 and TRBJ2-5, with 7 positions matching TRBD1. V lost 0 bases and J lost 2; bases outside the gene matches: 4. Germline V gives CDR1 SGHRS, CDR2 YFSETQ. This CDR3 is 15 amino acids long. CDR3 DNA sequence: TGCGCCAGCAGCTTGGATGGGACAGAACAAGAGACCCAGTACTTC. Protein: CASSLDGTEQETQYF.